This T cell receptor beta chain stems from a study of regulatory T cells in long-lasting Graves disease. Findings and caveats of the study: It was possible that the small sample size reduced accuracy.

Arm-PCR of CDR3 regions with iRepertoire HTBI primers generated TCR beta libraries. TCRdb re-called the multiplex PCR reads with MiXCR, one entry per CDR3 protein. This sample yields hundreds of thousands of distinct CDR3 sequences, of which approximately 16% are seen a single time; about 11% belongs to the top ten. The CDR3 is made up of 15 amino acids. The V segment lost 3 bases and the J segment 5 bases; nucleotides outside the gene matches: 6. CDR1 and CDR2 from the germline V gene are WSHSY and SAAADI. Time point given: newly diagnosed GD, antithyroid drugs for less than 3 months. PBMC RNA was the source of the TCR library. As collected, the peripheral blood samples measured roughly 8.6 milliliters each and went into EDTA tubes. This clonotype has a handful of counts. As yet, its antigen is unknown. The same sample was also used in a study of T cells in Graves' hyperthyroidism and ophthalmopathy. That report adds: Most thyroid clonotypes expanded above 0.001 appeared in blood too.

This clonotype was sampled from a man aged 18 to 30 with Graves disease. Here the sequenced sample was peripheral blood mononuclear cells (PBMCs), taken at new diagnosis, from a patient treated with antithyroid drugs. The chain employs TRBV10-2 and TRBJ2-4; TRBD1 matches at 8 bases. The CDR3 spells CASSEGDRFQNIQYF. In nucleotides, the CDR3 is TGCGCCAGCAGTGAAGGGGACAGGTTTCAAAACATTCAGTACTTC.